This entry concerns a single T cell receptor (beta chain). The use of a sample-barcoded 5' primer and a J-beta primer mix characterized a second PCR of about 7 to 12 cycles. TCRdb recomputed calls from the 5' RACE reads with MiXCR, one row per CDR3 protein. This table holds hundreds of thousands of distinct CDR3 sequences, around 21% found once. The data originate from a study of blood T cells in healthy people across ages. Sequencing input: blood. The clonotype originates from a man between 65 and 85 years old in good health.

The CDR3 bases are TGTGCCTGGAGGGCTAGCGGGAGCGAGACCCAGTACTTC. As protein: CAWRASGSETQYF. The chain is built from TRBV30 and TRBJ2-5; TRBD2 matches 10 bases. Trimming removed 3 bases from V and 5 bases from J; junction bases left unmatched: 3. The CDR3 is 13 residues long. Per the germline V gene, CDR1 is GTSNPN and CDR2 is SVGIG (reference sequence).